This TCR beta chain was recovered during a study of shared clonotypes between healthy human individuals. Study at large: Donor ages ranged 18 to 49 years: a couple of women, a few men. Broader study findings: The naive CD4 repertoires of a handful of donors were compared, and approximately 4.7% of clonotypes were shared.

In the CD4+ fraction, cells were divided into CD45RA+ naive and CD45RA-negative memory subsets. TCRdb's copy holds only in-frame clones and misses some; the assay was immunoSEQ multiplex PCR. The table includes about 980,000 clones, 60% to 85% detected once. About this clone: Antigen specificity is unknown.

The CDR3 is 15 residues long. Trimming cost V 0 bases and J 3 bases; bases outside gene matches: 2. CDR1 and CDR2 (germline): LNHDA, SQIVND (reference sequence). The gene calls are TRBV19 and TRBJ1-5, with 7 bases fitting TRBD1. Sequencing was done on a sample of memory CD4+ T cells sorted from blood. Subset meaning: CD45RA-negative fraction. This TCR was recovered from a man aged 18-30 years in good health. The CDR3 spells CASSIEQGINQPQHF. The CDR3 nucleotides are TGTGCCAGTAGTATAGAACAGGGGATCAATCAGCCCCAGCATTTT.